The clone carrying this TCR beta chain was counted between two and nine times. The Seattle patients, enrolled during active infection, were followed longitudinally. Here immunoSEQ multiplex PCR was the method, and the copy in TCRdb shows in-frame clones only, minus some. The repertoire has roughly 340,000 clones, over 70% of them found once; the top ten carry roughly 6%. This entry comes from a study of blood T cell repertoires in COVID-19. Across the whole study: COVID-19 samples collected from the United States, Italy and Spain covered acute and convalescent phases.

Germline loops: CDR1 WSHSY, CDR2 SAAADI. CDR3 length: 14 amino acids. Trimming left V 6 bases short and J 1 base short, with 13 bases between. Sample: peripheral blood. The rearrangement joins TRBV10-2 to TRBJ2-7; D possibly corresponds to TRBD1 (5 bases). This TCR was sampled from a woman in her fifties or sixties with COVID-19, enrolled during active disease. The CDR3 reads CASRELGVSYEQYF. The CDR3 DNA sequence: TGCGCCAGCAGGGAATTAGGGGTATCCTACGAGCAGTACTTC.